These 28 T cell receptor beta chains came from one sample sequenced in a study of OX40 agonist ivuxolimab in advanced cancers. The repertoire was sequenced with immunoSEQ multiplex PCR; TCRdb's copy has only in-frame clones and lacks some. The sample has 70,000 to 80,000 clones, 85% to 90% seen once. The source material was CD4+ or CD8+ T cells sorted from blood, sampled in a trial of the OX40 agonist ivuxolimab. The source is an adult with an advanced solid tumor such as melanoma, head and neck, liver or kidney cancer.

This chain connects TRBV14 to TRBJ1-2; D is unclear. Germline V gene data show CDR1 as SGHDN and CDR2 as FVKESK. The CDR3 is 13 residues long. The germline V and J ends were trimmed by 2 bases and 7 bases, with 11 bases remaining between them. CDR3 protein: CASSQLKGGGYTF. For the CDR3, the DNA is TGTGCCAGCAGCCAATTAAAGGGCGGTGGCTACACCTTC.

The chain is built from TRBV4-2 and TRBJ2-5; no firm D call. V dropped 1 base and J dropped 2 bases, with 11 bases sitting between them. The CDR3 consists of 15 residues. Per the germline V gene, CDR1 is LGHNA and CDR2 is YNFKEQ. This CDR3 is CASSQVTRQQETQYF. CDR3 nucleotides: TGTGCCAGCAGCCAAGTAACGCGGCAGCAAGAGACCCAGTACTTC.

This chain connects TRBV7-2 to TRBJ2-4; no clear D. Germline V gene data show CDR1 as SGHTA and CDR2 as FQGNSA. The CDR3 is made up of 14 amino acids. Trimming removed 1 base at V and 7 bases at J, with 11 bases between. The CDR3 spells CASSLGPPANIQYF. CDR3 nucleotides: TGTGCCAGCAGCTTAGGGCCCCCCGCCAACATTCAGTACTTC.

In its sample, this clone was seen once. This chain uses TRBV11-2 with TRBJ2-4; no clear D gene. From germline, CDR1 is SGHAT and CDR2 FQNNGV. Trimming cost V 2 bases and J 1 base, with 6 bases left between them. This CDR3 is built from 14 residues. The CDR3 region is CASSLPRAKNIQYF. The CDR3 DNA follows: TGTGCCAGCAGCTTACCTCGGGCCAAAAACATTCAGTACTTC.

The J gene is TRBJ2-3, the V gene TRBV9, with 9 positions matching TRBD2. Germline loops: CDR1 SGDLS, CDR2 YYNGEE. J gave up 4 bases and V 4 bases, and 4 bases lay outside the gene matches. The CDR3 has 14 amino acids. The CDR3 region is CASSPGLAPDTQYF. The DNA of the CDR3 is TGTGCCAGCAGCCCGGGACTAGCACCAGATACGCAGTATTTT.

The chain joins TRBV6-5 to TRBJ2-7, with D tentatively TRBD2 (6 bases). This CDR3 has 12 residues. Germline V gives CDR1 MNHEY, CDR2 SVGAGI. V lost 6 bases to trimming and J lost 3 bases, with 9 bases between them. As DNA, the CDR3 is TGTGCCAGCAGCGGACTAAGCTACGAGCAGTACTTC. The encoded protein is CASSGLSYEQYF.

The chain links TRBV2 to TRBJ2-2; tentative D call: TRBD2 (6 bases). Germline loops: CDR1 SNHLY, CDR2 FYNNEI. The V end was cut by 8 bases, the J end by 4 bases, with 11 bases between. CDR3 length equals 13 residues. CDR3 sequence: CASVREPTGELFF. The CDR3 DNA follows: TGTGCCAGCGTCCGGGAGCCCACCGGGGAGCTGTTTTTT.

The chain uses TRBV28 and TRBJ2-7; 12 nucleotides agree with TRBD2. The CDR3 is 16 residues long. V was pared by 3 bases and J by 5 bases, with 8 bases of the junction left unmatched. Germline V gene sequence: CDR1 MDHEN, CDR2 SYDVKM. CDR3 loop: CASSFGSASGRDEQYF. The CDR3, as DNA: TGTGCCAGCAGTTTTGGTTCGGCTAGCGGGAGGGACGAGCAGTACTTC.

The chain couples TRBV7-9 to TRBJ2-1; the match to TRBD2 covers 7 bases. The CDR3 is made up of 14 amino acids. Germline-derived CDR1 and CDR2 are SEHNR and FQNEAQ (reference sequence). After removal of 2 bases from V and 9 bases from J, the junction contained 7 bases not matched to a gene. DNA for the CDR3: TGTGCCAGCAGCTTACTAGCGGAATCGGGTGAGCAGTTCTTC. As protein: CASSLLAESGEQFF. Supplemented by reference TRBV7-9 and TRBJ2-1, the full variable domain reads DTGVSQNPRHKITKRGQNVTFRCDPISEHNRLYWYRQTLGQGPEFLTYFQNEAQLEKSRLLSDRFSAERPKGSFSTLEIQRTEQGDSAMYLCASSLLAESGEQFFGPGTRLTVL.

The rearrangement joins TRBV6-5 to TRBJ2-1; tentative D call: TRBD2 (6 bases). This CDR3 contains 15 residues. Trimming took 4 bases from V and 8 from J, leaving 18 bases between them. The V gene's germline CDR1 is MNHEY and CDR2 SVGAGI. CDR3 protein: CASSLGRGGPYEQFF. DNA for the CDR3: TGTGCCAGCAGTTTAGGGCGGGGAGGTCCCTATGAGCAGTTCTTC.

The V gene is TRBV5-5, the J gene TRBJ2-7; D is uncertain. Germline V gene lookup returns CDR1 SGHKS and CDR2 YYEKEE (reference sequence). CDR3 length: 15 amino acids. V was cut by 0 bases and J by 2 bases, with 12 bases left in between. The CDR3 nucleotides are TGTGCCAGCAGCTTGGCGGTAACAGCCACCTACGAGCAGTACTTC. This sequence encodes CASSLAVTATYEQYF. Using reference TRBV5-5 and TRBJ2-7 for the parts outside the CDR3, the full variable domain is DAGVTQSPTHLIKTRGQQVTLRCSPISGHKSVSWYQQVLGQGPQFIFQYYEKEERGRGNFPDRFSARQFPNYSSELNVNALLLGDSALYLCASSLAVTATYEQYFGPGTRLTVT.

V gene TRBV7-8 combines with J gene TRBJ1-2; the D gene is possibly TRBD1 (6 bases). This CDR3 is 13 amino acids long. The V end was cut by 5 bases, the J end by 3 bases, with 10 bases between. Germline V gives CDR1 SGHVS, CDR2 FQNEAQ. The CDR3 DNA reads TGTGCCAGCAGCGAACAGGGAGACTATGGCTACACCTTC. Translated: CASSEQGDYGYTF.

This chain joins TRBV7-9 and TRBJ1-6; D is uncertain. Per the germline V gene, CDR1 is SEHNR and CDR2 is FQNEAQ (reference sequence). V was clipped by 5 bases and J by 0 bases, with 11 bases between them. The CDR3 covers 16 residues. The CDR3 DNA sequence: TGTGCCAGCAGCCCTCAGCTGAGCTCCTATAATTCACCCCTCCACTTT. This codes for CASSPQLSSYNSPLHF.

The chain carries TRBV15 and TRBJ2-2; the match to TRBD2 covers 12 bases. The germline V gene encodes CDR1 LNHNV and CDR2 YYDKDF (reference sequence). CDR3 size: 16 residues. Losses at the gene ends were 5 bases for V and 4 bases for J; bases not matched to a gene: 5. CDR3 nucleotides: TGTGCCACCAGCCGGCTAGCGGGAGGGATCACCGGGGAGCTGTTTTTT. It is translated as CATSRLAGGITGELFF.

This chain links TRBV27 with TRBJ1-1, with 7 positions matching TRBD1. Trimming removed 5 bases from V and 11 bases from J; junction bases left unmatched: 17. The length of the CDR3 is 15 residues. Germline CDR1 MNHEY, CDR2 SMNVEV (reference sequence). The CDR3 loop is CASSLTGSFRGDAFF. In DNA form, the CDR3 reads TGTGCCAGCAGTCTAACCGGGTCTTTCAGGGGGGACGCTTTCTTT.

By proportion, this clone is medium-sized. V is TRBV6-6 and J is TRBJ1-2; D is undetermined. V was trimmed by 10 bases and J by 8 bases, leaving 14 bases between them. Per germline, CDR1 MNHNY and CDR2 SVGAGI (reference sequence). This CDR3 contains 11 residues. CDR3 residues: CATAQKAGYTF. CDR3 DNA: TGTGCCACCGCCCAAAAGGCCGGCTACACCTTC.

This sequence joins TRBV2 and TRBJ2-5; TRBD1 matches 8 bases. The CDR3 totals 15 residues. The V segment lost 5 bases and the J segment 1 base; nucleotides outside the gene matches: 6. The V gene's germline CDR1 is SNHLY and CDR2 FYNNEI. The CDR3 bases are TGTGCCAGCAGTCCACAGGGGGTGATCCAAGAGACCCAGTACTTC. It codes for CASSPQGVIQETQYF.

V is TRBV2 and J is TRBJ2-7, with TRBD1 matching 7 bases. The CDR3 covers 14 residues. Germline loops: CDR1 SNHLY, CDR2 FYNNEI. The trim removed 7 bases at V and 6 bases at J, leaving 12 bases unmatched. CDR3 sequence reads: CASIPGTATSEQYF. CDR3 sequence (DNA): TGTGCCAGCATACCCGGGACAGCAACGAGCGAGCAGTACTTC.

The chain combines TRBV18 with TRBJ2-5; 9 positions agree with TRBD1. In germline, CDR1 is KGHSH, CDR2 LQKENI. The CDR3 is 15 amino acids. V lost 5 bases and J lost 5; bases outside the gene matches: 9. CDR3 sequence reads: CASSSNTGGRETQYF. In nucleotides, the CDR3 is TGTGCCAGCTCATCGAATACAGGGGGCAGGGAGACCCAGTACTTC.

In this sample, this clone turned up once. V usage is TRBV7-8 and J usage is TRBJ1-6; 9 bases are a match to TRBD1. The J segment lost 8 bases and the V segment lost 4 bases, leaving 6 bases of the junction unmatched. This CDR3 region has 15 residues. From germline, CDR1 is SGHVS and CDR2 FQNEAQ. This CDR3 reads CASSWEGQGHSPLHF. CDR3 nucleotide sequence: TGTGCCAGCAGCTGGGAGGGACAGGGACATTCACCCCTCCACTTT.

The V call is TRBV14, the J call TRBJ2-5; 11 bases are a match to TRBD1. V lost 5 bases, J lost 4 bases, and 9 bases stayed unmatched. The CDR3 length is 16 residues. The germline V gene has CDR1 SGHDN and CDR2 FVKESK. The CDR3 coding sequence is TGTGCCAGCAGCTCACGACGGACAGGGGGCGGAGAGACCCAGTACTTC. Protein sequence: CASSSRRTGGGETQYF.

The table lists this clone with a count of one. This chain uses TRBV9 with TRBJ2-3; possibly TRBD1 or TRBD2 for D (6 bases each). Germline assignment: CDR1 SGDLS and CDR2 YYNGEE. The CDR3 is 15 amino acids. V was clipped by 0 bases and J by 3 bases, with 11 bases between them. The CDR3 DNA sequence: TGTGCCAGCAGCGTAGAAGGGGGGAGAACAGATACGCAGTATTTT. Protein sequence: CASSVEGGRTDTQYF. The whole variable domain, remainder taken from reference TRBV9 and TRBJ2-3, is DSGVTQTPKHLITATGQRVTLRCSPRSGDLSVYWYQQSLDQGLQFLIQYYNGEERAKGNILERFSAQQFPDLHSELNLSSLELGDSALYFCASSVEGGRTDTQYFGPGTRLTVL.

The rearrangement uses TRBV7-8 and TRBJ2-1, with D unclear. The germline V gene encodes CDR1 SGHVS and CDR2 FQNEAQ. V lost 2 bases, J lost 4 bases, and 6 bases lay in between. The CDR3 spans 13 residues. The CDR3 bases are TGTGCCAGCAGCTTATTGCTGTACAATGAGCAGTTCTTC. It yields the protein CASSLLLYNEQFF.

This chain connects TRBV7-2 to TRBJ2-1; 7 nucleotides agree with TRBD2. The J segment lost 4 bases and the V segment lost 5 bases, leaving 8 bases of the junction unmatched. Germline assignment: CDR1 SGHTA and CDR2 FQGNSA. This CDR3 comprises 15 residues. The CDR3 coding sequence is TGTGCCAGCAGCCCTTTGGGCGGGGGTTACAATGAGCAGTTCTTC. Translating gives CASSPLGGGYNEQFF.

In DNA, the CDR3 is TGTGCCAGCCTCGGACGGGTCACCGGGGAGCTGTTTTTT. Its translation: CASLGRVTGELFF. The chain has TRBV28 and TRBJ2-2; no reliable D call. Trimming cost V 8 bases and J 4 bases, with 11 bases left between them. The CDR3 extends over 13 amino acids. Germline V lookup: CDR1 MDHEN, CDR2 SYDVKM.

The gene calls are TRBV4-2 and TRBJ2-7; D tentatively reads TRBD1 or TRBD2 (5 bases each). CDR1 is LGHNA and CDR2 is YNFKEQ in the germline V gene. The CDR3 totals 17 residues. V was shortened by 0 bases and J by 2 bases, with 17 bases between the two germline ends. CDR3 amino acids: CASSQEMRGRFAYEQYF. The CDR3 DNA follows: TGTGCCAGCAGCCAAGAAATGAGGGGACGGTTTGCCTACGAGCAGTACTTC.

The chain uses TRBV9 and TRBJ1-3, with D perhaps TRBD1 (5 bases). Trimming cost V 4 bases and J 0 bases, with 17 bases left between them. This CDR3 is built from 17 residues. Germline V gene data show CDR1 as SGDLS and CDR2 as YYNGEE. CDR3 amino acids: CASSPNPTASSGNTIYF. The CDR3 DNA follows: TGTGCCAGCAGCCCTAACCCGACAGCGAGCTCTGGAAACACCATATATTTT. Drawing the rest from reference TRBV9 and TRBJ1-3, the complete variable domain is DSGVTQTPKHLITATGQRVTLRCSPRSGDLSVYWYQQSLDQGLQFLIQYYNGEERAKGNILERFSAQQFPDLHSELNLSSLELGDSALYFCASSPNPTASSGNTIYFGEGSWLTVV.

The chain has TRBV7-9 and TRBJ2-1, with 12 bases matching TRBD2. The junction had 6 bases not matched to a gene; V was cut back by 1 base and J by 8 bases. CDR3 length: 16 amino acids. Germline V CDR1 and CDR2: SEHNR, FQNEAQ (reference sequence). The chain's CDR3 is CASSLGLAGVWHEQFF. The CDR3 region has the DNA TGTGCCAGCAGCTTAGGACTAGCGGGAGTTTGGCATGAGCAGTTCTTC.